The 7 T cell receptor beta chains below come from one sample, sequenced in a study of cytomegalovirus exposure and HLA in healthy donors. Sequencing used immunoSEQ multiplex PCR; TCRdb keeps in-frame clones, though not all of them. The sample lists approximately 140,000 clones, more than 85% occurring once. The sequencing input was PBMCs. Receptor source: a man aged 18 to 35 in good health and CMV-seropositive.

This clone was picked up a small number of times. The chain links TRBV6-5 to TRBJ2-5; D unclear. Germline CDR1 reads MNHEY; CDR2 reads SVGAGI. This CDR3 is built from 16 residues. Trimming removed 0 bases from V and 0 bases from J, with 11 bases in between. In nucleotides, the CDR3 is TGTGCCAGCAGTTACTCAGGCGAAGCGTACCAAGAGACCCAGTACTTC. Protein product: CASSYSGEAYQETQYF.

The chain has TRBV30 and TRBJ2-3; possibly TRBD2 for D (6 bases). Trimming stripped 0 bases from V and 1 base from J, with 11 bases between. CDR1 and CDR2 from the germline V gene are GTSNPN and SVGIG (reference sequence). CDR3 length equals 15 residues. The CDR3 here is CAWSVGASGTDTQYF. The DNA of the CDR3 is TGTGCCTGGAGTGTAGGGGCTAGCGGCACAGATACGCAGTATTTT. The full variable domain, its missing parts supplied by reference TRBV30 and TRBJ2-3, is SQTIHQWPATLVQPVGSPLSLECTVEGTSNPNLYWYRQAAGRGLQLLFYSVGIGQISSEVPQNLSASRPQDRQFILSSKKLLLSDSGFYLCAWSVGASGTDTQYFGPGTRLTVL.

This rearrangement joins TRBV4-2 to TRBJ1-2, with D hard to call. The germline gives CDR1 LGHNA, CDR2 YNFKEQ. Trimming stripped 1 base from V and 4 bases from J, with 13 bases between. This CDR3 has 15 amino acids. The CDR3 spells CASSQVEGSVYGYTF. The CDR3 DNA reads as TGTGCCAGCAGCCAAGTAGAGGGTTCGGTCTATGGCTACACCTTC.

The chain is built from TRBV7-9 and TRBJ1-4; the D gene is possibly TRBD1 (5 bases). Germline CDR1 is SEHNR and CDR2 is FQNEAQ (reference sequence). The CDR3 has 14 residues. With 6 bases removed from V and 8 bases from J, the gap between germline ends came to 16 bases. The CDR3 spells CASRPDGGGEKLFF. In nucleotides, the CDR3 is TGTGCCAGCAGACCGGACGGGGGAGGAGAAAAACTGTTTTTT. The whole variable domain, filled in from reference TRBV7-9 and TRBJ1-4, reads DTGVSQNPRHKITKRGQNVTFRCDPISEHNRLYWYRQTLGQGPEFLTYFQNEAQLEKSRLLSDRFSAERPKGSFSTLEIQRTEQGDSAMYLCASRPDGGGEKLFFGSGTQLSVL.

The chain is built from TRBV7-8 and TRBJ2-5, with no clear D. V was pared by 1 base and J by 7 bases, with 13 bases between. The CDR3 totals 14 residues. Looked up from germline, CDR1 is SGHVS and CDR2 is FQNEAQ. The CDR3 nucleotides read TGTGCCAGCAGCTTAGACCGCGGTCCGGGGACCCAGTACTTC. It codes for CASSLDRGPGTQYF.

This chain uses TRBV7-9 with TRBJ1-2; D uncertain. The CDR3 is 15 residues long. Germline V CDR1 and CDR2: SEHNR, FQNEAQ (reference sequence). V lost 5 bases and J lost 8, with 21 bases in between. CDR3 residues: CASSGELTQMGGYTF. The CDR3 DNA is TGTGCCAGCAGCGGGGAGCTGACTCAAATGGGGGGCTACACCTTC.

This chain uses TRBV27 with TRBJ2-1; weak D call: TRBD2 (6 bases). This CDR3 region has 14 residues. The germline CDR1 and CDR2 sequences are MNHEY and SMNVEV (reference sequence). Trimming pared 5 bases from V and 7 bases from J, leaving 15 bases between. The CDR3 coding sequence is TGTGCCAGCAGTGGGGTGACTAGTCAGAATGAGCAGTTCTTC. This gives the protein CASSGVTSQNEQFF.